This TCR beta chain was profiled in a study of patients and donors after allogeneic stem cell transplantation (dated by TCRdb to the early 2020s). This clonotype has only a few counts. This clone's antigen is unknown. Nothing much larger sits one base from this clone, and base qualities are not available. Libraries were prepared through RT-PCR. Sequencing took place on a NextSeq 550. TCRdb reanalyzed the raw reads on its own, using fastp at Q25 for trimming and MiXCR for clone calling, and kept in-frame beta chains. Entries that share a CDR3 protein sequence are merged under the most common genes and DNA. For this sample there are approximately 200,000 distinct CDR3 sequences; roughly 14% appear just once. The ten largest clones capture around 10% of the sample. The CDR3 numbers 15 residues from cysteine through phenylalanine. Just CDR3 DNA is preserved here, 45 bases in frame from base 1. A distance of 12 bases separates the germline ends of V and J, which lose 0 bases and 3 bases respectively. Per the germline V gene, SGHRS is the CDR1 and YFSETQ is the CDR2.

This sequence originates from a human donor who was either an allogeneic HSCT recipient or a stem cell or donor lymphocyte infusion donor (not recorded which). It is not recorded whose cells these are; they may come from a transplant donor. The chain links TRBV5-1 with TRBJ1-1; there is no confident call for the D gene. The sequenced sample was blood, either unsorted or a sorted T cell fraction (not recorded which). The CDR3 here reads CASSLALSGDTEAFF. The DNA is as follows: TGCGCCAGCAGCTTGGCCCTGTCTGGGGACACTGAAGCTTTCTTT.